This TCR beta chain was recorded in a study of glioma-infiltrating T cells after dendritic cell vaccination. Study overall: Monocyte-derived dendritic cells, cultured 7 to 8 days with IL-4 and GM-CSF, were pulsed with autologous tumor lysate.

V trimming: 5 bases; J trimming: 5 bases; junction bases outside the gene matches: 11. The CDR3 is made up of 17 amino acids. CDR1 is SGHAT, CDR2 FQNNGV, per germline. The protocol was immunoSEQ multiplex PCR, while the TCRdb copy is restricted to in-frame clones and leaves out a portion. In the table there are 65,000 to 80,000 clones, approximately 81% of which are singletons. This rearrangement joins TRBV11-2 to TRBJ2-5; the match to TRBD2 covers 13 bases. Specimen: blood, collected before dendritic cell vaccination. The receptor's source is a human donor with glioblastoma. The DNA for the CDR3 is TGTGCCAGCAGCGCCCGACTAGCGGGGGGAATGATGGAGACCCAGTACTTC. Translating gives CASSARLAGGMMETQYF.